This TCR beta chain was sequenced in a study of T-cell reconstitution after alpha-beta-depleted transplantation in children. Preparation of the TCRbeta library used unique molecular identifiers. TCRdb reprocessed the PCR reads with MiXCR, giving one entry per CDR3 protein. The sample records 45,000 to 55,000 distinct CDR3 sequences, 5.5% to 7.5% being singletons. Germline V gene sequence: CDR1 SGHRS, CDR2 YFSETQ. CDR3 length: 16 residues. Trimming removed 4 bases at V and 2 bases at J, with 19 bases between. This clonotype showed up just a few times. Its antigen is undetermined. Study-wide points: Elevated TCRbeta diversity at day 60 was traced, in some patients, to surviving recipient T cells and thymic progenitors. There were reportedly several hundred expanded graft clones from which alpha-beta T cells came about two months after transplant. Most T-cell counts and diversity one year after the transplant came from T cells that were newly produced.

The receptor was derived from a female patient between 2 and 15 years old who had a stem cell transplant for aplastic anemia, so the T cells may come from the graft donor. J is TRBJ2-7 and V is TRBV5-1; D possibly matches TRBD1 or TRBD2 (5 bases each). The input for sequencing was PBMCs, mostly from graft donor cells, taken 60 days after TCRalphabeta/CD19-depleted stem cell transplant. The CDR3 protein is CASSLGPMPAAYEQYF. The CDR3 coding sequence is TGCGCCAGCAGCCTGGGACCTATGCCAGCCGCCTACGAGCAGTACTTC.